This entry lists 29 T cell receptor beta chains sequenced from one sample in a study of T cells in Graves' hyperthyroidism and ophthalmopathy. What was amplified from RNA transcripts were TCR beta CDR3 regions. TCR CDR3 underwent first-round RT-PCR with the HTBI primer set. TCRdb fed the multiplex PCR reads into MiXCR, producing one record per CDR3 protein. The sample yields 250,000 to 300,000 distinct CDR3 sequences, roughly 19% seen once. Sequenced: blood. The receptors stem from a man in his fifties or sixties with Graves' ophthalmopathy.

This clonotype has at least ten counts. This chain joins TRBV30 and TRBJ2-3, with 7 bases lining up with TRBD2. In germline, CDR1 is GTSNPN, CDR2 SVGIG (reference sequence). V trimming: 4 bases; J trimming: 9 bases; junction bases outside the gene matches: 13. CDR3 length: 14 residues. The DNA for the CDR3 is TGTGCCTGGAAGTCAGGGCTAGCGGCGACGACGCAGTATTTT. It yields the protein CAWKSGLAATTQYF.

This clonotype showed up many times. V is TRBV5-1 and J is TRBJ2-3, with 10 bases aligning to TRBD2. Germline CDR1 and CDR2: SGHRS and YFSETQ. Trimming removed 4 bases from V and 5 bases from J; junction bases left unmatched: 7. This CDR3 has 15 amino acids. The chain's CDR3 is CASSPKAGGRDTQYF. The DNA of the CDR3 is TGCGCCAGCAGCCCCAAAGCGGGAGGGCGAGATACGCAGTATTTT.

This clonotype was recorded many times. The chain couples TRBV7-3 to TRBJ2-3, with a tentative D call TRBD2 (6 bases). The germline CDR1 and CDR2 sequences are SGHTA and FQGTGA. The V gene lost 11 bases and the J gene lost 6 bases, with 18 bases spanning the gap. This CDR3 is 13 amino acids long. The CDR3 DNA reads TGTGCCTTCCCGGCCCCCGGAGGGGATACGCAGTATTTT. Its protein is CAFPAPGGDTQYF.

This clonotype was found many times. The chain is built from TRBV3-1 and TRBJ1-2; D is ambiguous. Germline-derived CDR1 and CDR2 are LGHDT and YNNKEL (reference sequence). This CDR3 is built from 13 residues. Trimming stripped 1 base from V and 3 bases from J, with 6 bases between. CDR3 sequence (DNA): TGTGCCAGCAGCCAAGGGGTAGACTATGGCTACACCTTC. Translation gives CASSQGVDYGYTF.

This clonotype was seen just once. The chain carries TRBV4-1 and TRBJ2-5, with D perhaps given as TRBD1 or TRBD2 (5 bases each). CDR3 length: 13 residues. CDR1 MGHRA and CDR2 YSYEKL come from the germline V gene. Deletions cut 3 bases from V and 2 bases from J, with 7 bases between. The CDR3 DNA is TGCGCCAGCAGCCAGGGACCGCAAGAGACCCAGTACTTC. The encoded protein is CASSQGPQETQYF.

This clonotype occurred a few times. V gene TRBV27 combines with J gene TRBJ2-1, with 14 bases identical to TRBD2. The J segment lost 15 bases and the V segment lost 2 bases, leaving 9 bases of the junction unmatched. Germline V gives CDR1 MNHEY, CDR2 SMNVEV (reference sequence). The CDR3 runs to 15 residues. The DNA of the CDR3 is TGTGCCAGCAGTTTAGAGGGACTAGCGGGAGCCCGTCGGTTCTTC. It yields the protein CASSLEGLAGARRFF.

The chain couples TRBV20-1 to TRBJ2-2, with 8 bases identical to TRBD2. J lost 0 bases, V lost 0 bases, and 6 bases had no gene match. Germline CDR1 reads DFQATT; CDR2 reads SNEGSKA (reference sequence). The CDR3 runs to 17 residues. This chain's CDR3 is CSARDLGSGTNTGELFF. Written as DNA, the CDR3 is TGCAGTGCTAGAGATCTGGGTAGCGGGACGAACACCGGGGAGCTGTTTTTT.

This clonotype was picked up a small number of times. The J gene is TRBJ2-5, the V gene TRBV12-3 or TRBV12-4; possibly TRBD1 or TRBD2 for D (6 bases each). The CDR3 has 15 residues. V lost 5 bases and J lost 4, with 17 bases in between. The CDR3 coding sequence is TGTGCCAGCAGTAGTCAGGGGAGGACGGGAGAGACCCAGTACTTC. Its protein is CASSSQGRTGETQYF.

The table lists this clonotype with a few counts. V usage is TRBV5-6 and J usage is TRBJ2-7; 7 nucleotides agree with TRBD2. Trimming removed 4 bases from V and 5 bases from J; junction bases left unmatched: 15. The CDR3 contains 16 residues. Germline V gene data show CDR1 as SGHDT and CDR2 as YYEEEE. Here the CDR3 DNA reads TGTGCCAGCAGCCCTGGAATCTGGCGGGAGAGGAACGAGCAGTACTTC. The encoded protein is CASSPGIWRERNEQYF. The full variable domain, in which reference TRBV5-6 and TRBJ2-7 provide the parts outside the CDR3, is DAGVTQSPTHLIKTRGQQVTLRCSPKSGHDTVSWYQQALGQGPQFIFQYYEEEERQRGNFPDRFSGHQFPNYSSELNVNALLLGDSALYLCASSPGIWRERNEQYFGPGTRLTVT.

The CDR3 region has the DNA TGTGCCAGCAGCTGGACAGGGTTGAAGATGGATGAGCAGTTCTTC. The encoded protein is CASSWTGLKMDEQFF. This chain joins TRBV7-9 and TRBJ2-1; 8 bases align to TRBD1. V dropped 4 bases and J dropped 8; count of bases not matched to a gene: 10. CDR1 SEHNR and CDR2 FQNEAQ come from the germline V gene (reference sequence). This CDR3 has 15 amino acids.

The sample holds a few counts of this clonotype. The chain uses TRBV27 and TRBJ2-2; 7 positions agree with TRBD1. Germline CDR1 MNHEY, CDR2 SMNVEV (reference sequence). V lost 5 bases, J lost 6 bases, and 9 bases stayed unmatched. CDR3 length: 15 amino acids. As DNA, the CDR3 is TGTGCCAGCAGTCCCCAGACAGGGTCGGCCGGGGAGCTGTTTTTT. Protein sequence: CASSPQTGSAGELFF.

This clonotype was seen a handful of times. The J gene is TRBJ1-1, the V gene TRBV29-1, with TRBD1 matching 11 bases. This CDR3 region has 13 residues. Trimming removed 6 bases from V and 1 base from J; junction bases left unmatched: 1. The germline CDR1 and CDR2 sequences are SQVTM and ANQGSEA. The CDR3, as DNA: TGCAGCGTGGGGACAGGGGGGAACACTGAAGCTTTCTTT. Translated, it gives CSVGTGGNTEAFF.

The table lists this clonotype with many counts. The V gene is TRBV28, the J gene TRBJ1-4; 10 bases agree with TRBD1. This CDR3 spans 13 amino acids. V shed 6 bases, J shed 8 bases, and the junction held 3 bases outside the gene matches. Looked up from germline, CDR1 is MDHEN and CDR2 is SYDVKM. The CDR3 spells CASRTGGSEKLFF. The CDR3, as DNA: TGTGCCAGCAGGACAGGGGGCTCCGAAAAACTGTTTTTT.

The sample holds many counts of this clonotype. The V and J genes are TRBV12-3 or TRBV12-4 and TRBJ2-3, with 10 positions matching TRBD1. The junction had 6 bases not matched to a gene; V was cut back by 2 bases and J by 4 bases. The CDR3 runs to 16 residues. CDR3 bases: TGTGCCAGCAGTTTATTTGGGGACAGGGGATCAGATACGCAGTATTTT. Translating it yields CASSLFGDRGSDTQYF.

This clonotype was observed a handful of times. V and J are TRBV6-1 and TRBJ1-5, with D unresolved. The CDR3 length is 13 residues. The germline V gene encodes CDR1 MNHNS and CDR2 SASEGT. Trimming shortened V by 6 bases and J by 2 bases, and 8 bases separated the two germline ends. CDR3 sequence (DNA): TGTGCCAGCAGGGTTGAGGGCAATCAGCCCCAGCATTTT. The encoded protein is CASRVEGNQPQHF.

This clonotype was seen a handful of times. V is TRBV6-2 or TRBV6-3 and J is TRBJ2-1, with 9 nucleotides matching TRBD2. J was trimmed by 9 bases and V by 4 bases; bases with no gene match: 10. CDR3 length equals 15 residues. Germline-derived CDR1 and CDR2 are MNHEY and SVGEGT. CDR3 residues: CASSSPGLAGAEQFF. The CDR3 DNA is TGTGCCAGCAGTTCGCCGGGACTAGCTGGCGCTGAGCAGTTCTTC.

As to this clonotype: A much more abundant neighbour one base away suggests this may be a read error. This chain connects TRBV20-1 to TRBJ1-1, with D unclear. The V gene's germline CDR1 is DFQATT and CDR2 SNEGSKA (reference sequence). The length of the CDR3 is 12 residues. CDR3 in amino acids: CSAPSRYAEALF. DNA of the CDR3: TGCAGTGCCCCCAGCAGGTATGCTGAAGCTCTCTTT.

This clonotype has only one observation. The V gene is TRBV27, the J gene TRBJ1-2; D unresolved. CDR1 and CDR2 from the germline V gene are MNHEY and SMNVEV (reference sequence). This CDR3 is 12 amino acids long. V was shortened by 8 bases and J by 2 bases, with 9 bases between the two germline ends. The CDR3, as DNA: TGTGCCAGCCGAAAAGCCAACTATGGCTACACCTTC. Residues: CASRKANYGYTF.

The chain employs TRBV14 and TRBJ2-5; 9 positions agree with TRBD2. V shed 4 bases, J shed 5 bases, and the junction held 8 bases outside the gene matches. The CDR3 sequence is 15 residues long. Germline loops: CDR1 SGHDN, CDR2 FVKESK. This CDR3 is CASSLLAGNEETQYF. The CDR3 nucleotides read TGTGCCAGCAGCCTTCTAGCGGGGAATGAGGAGACCCAGTACTTC. Full variable domain (outside the CDR3, taken from reference TRBV14 and TRBJ2-5): EAGVTQFPSHSVIEKGQTVTLRCDPISGHDNLYWYRRVMGKEIKFLLHFVKESKQDESGMPNNRFLAERTGGTYSTLKVQPAELEDSGVYFCASSLLAGNEETQYFGPGTRLLVL.

This clonotype was recorded many times. This chain uses TRBV12-3 or TRBV12-4 with TRBJ2-3; 12 bases are shared with TRBD2. The CDR3 totals 16 residues. Trimming at V came to 6 bases and at J to 9 bases, leaving 13 bases not matched to a gene. This chain's CDR3 is CASSSSGRALGGTQYF. CDR3 coding DNA: TGTGCCAGCAGCTCTAGCGGGAGGGCCCTTGGAGGAACGCAGTATTTT.

In regard to this clonotype: A much more abundant neighbour one base away suggests this may be a read error. The chain links TRBV28 to TRBJ1-5; 10 bases are a match to TRBD1. Per germline, CDR1 MDHEN and CDR2 SYDVKM. The CDR3 length is 15 residues. The CDR3 is CASTGTGANSQPRHF. In DNA, the CDR3 is TGTGCCAGCACCGGGACAGGGGCGAATTCTCAGCCCCGGCATTTT.

A few counts support this clonotype. The rearrangement joins TRBV5-1 to TRBJ1-4, with D unresolved. Germline values: CDR1 SGHRS, CDR2 YFSETQ. The CDR3 contains 15 residues. V gave up 4 bases and J gave up 8 bases, with 18 bases separating them. CDR3 nucleotides: TGCGCCAGCAGCCCTTGGGAGGGAGGAGGCGAAAAACTGTTTTTT. The encoded protein is CASSPWEGGGEKLFF.

Only a few counts were recorded for this clonotype. J is TRBJ2-1 and V is TRBV7-9; 8 bases map to TRBD2. Germline CDR1 SEHNR, CDR2 FQNEAQ (reference sequence). The CDR3 extends over 16 amino acids. V trimming: 1 base; J trimming: 6 bases; junction bases outside the gene matches: 8. CDR3 region: CASSLVLAGASNEQFF. The CDR3 bases are TGTGCCAGCAGCTTAGTTCTAGCGGGTGCCTCCAATGAGCAGTTCTTC.

There are many counts of this clonotype. CDR3 bases: TGTGCCAGCAGTTTATCGACGCTAGCGGGAGGGCCAATAGGATACGAGCAGTACTTC. Translating it yields CASSLSTLAGGPIGYEQYF. The chain employs TRBV27 and TRBJ2-7; TRBD2 aligns across 12 bases. CDR3 length: 19 residues. Germline lookup yields CDR1 MNHEY and CDR2 SMNVEV (reference sequence). V gave up 0 bases and J gave up 4 bases; unmatched junction bases: 13.

This clonotype was observed at least ten times. The chain couples TRBV18 to TRBJ2-3, with unresolved D. Germline values: CDR1 KGHSH, CDR2 LQKENI. Trimming removed 2 bases at V and 0 bases at J, with 6 bases between. This CDR3 is built from 14 residues. DNA of the CDR3: TGTGCCAGCTCACCAGAGTACAGCACAGATACGCAGTATTTT. Amino acids: CASSPEYSTDTQYF. The whole variable domain, remainder taken from reference TRBV18 and TRBJ2-3, is NAGVMQNPRHLVRRRGQEARLRCSPMKGHSHVYWYRQLPEEGLKFMVYLQKENIIDESGMPKERFSAEFPKEGPSILRIQQVVRGDSAAYFCASSPEYSTDTQYFGPGTRLTVL.

This clonotype occurred many times. V is TRBV3-1 and J is TRBJ2-7, with D perhaps matching TRBD1 (6 bases). Trimming removed 3 bases from V and 9 bases from J, with 12 bases in between. The CDR3 loop spans 12 amino acids. CDR1 and CDR2 from the germline V gene are LGHDT and YNNKEL (reference sequence). In DNA, the CDR3 is TGTGCCAGCAGCCAGGGGGCCGTCGGGCAGTACTTC. Its protein is CASSQGAVGQYF.

This chain uses TRBV5-1 with TRBJ2-5, with TRBD2 matching 15 bases. The germline gives CDR1 SGHRS, CDR2 YFSETQ. The CDR3 totals 18 residues. V lost 3 bases and J lost 13; bases outside the gene matches: 19. CDR3 in amino acids: CASSSTNSPGLAGGQLYF. CDR3 nucleotide sequence: TGCGCCAGCAGCTCGACGAACAGCCCGGGACTAGCGGGAGGCCAGTTGTACTTC.

The gene calls are TRBV3-1 and TRBJ2-1; the D gene is possibly TRBD2 (6 bases). Looked up from germline, CDR1 is LGHDT and CDR2 is YNNKEL (reference sequence). The CDR3 loop spans 15 amino acids. Trimming took 1 base from V and 6 from J, leaving 13 bases between them. Written as DNA, the CDR3 is TGTGCCAGCAGCCAAGGAATCGGGGGTGGCAATGAGCAGTTCTTC. Its translation is CASSQGIGGGNEQFF.

This clonotype has a handful of counts. The chain has TRBV28 and TRBJ2-5; a possible D gene is TRBD1 (5 bases). The CDR3 spans 13 residues. With 3 bases removed from V and 5 bases from J, the gap between germline ends came to 10 bases. Looked up from germline, CDR1 is MDHEN and CDR2 is SYDVKM. The CDR3 DNA reads TGTGCCAGCAGTTTGCCCAGGGCGGAGACCCAGTACTTC. Translation gives CASSLPRAETQYF. The variable domain in full, with the rest retrieved from reference TRBV28 and TRBJ2-5, is DVKVTQSSRYLVKRTGEKVFLECVQDMDHENMFWYRQDPGLGLRLIYFSYDVKMKEKGDIPEGYSVSREKKERFSLILESASTNQTSMYLCASSLPRAETQYFGPGTRLLVL.